These T cell receptor beta chains were read from a single sample in a study of cytomegalovirus exposure and HLA in healthy donors. Data came from immunoSEQ multiplex PCR; TCRdb stores just in-frame clones and leaves some out. Of 120,000 or so clones in the sample, around 78% were seen once. Sequencing was done on a sample of PBMCs. The receptor source for this set is a woman in her forties in good health and CMV-seronegative. Each CDR3 is given with its conserved first and last residue. The size entry is marked missing in some rows and otherwise reads once, few, many or a size class.

>few|13|TRBV9|.
CASSRRGDYEQYF
>.|14|TRBV4-3|TRBJ1-4
CASSQGGANEKLFF
>.|15|TRBV11-2|TRBJ1-2
CASSPTGGLNHGYTF
>.|14|TRBV5-1|TRBJ2-2
CASRSQGIGRELFF
>.|15|TRBV28|TRBJ1-1
CASRGVTGLNTEAFF
>.|17|TRBV7-9|TRBJ2-1
CASSPEDLYMRDNEQFF
>.|14|TRBV19|TRBJ1-6
CASSHAGDNSPLHF
>once|15|TRBV19|TRBJ2-2
CATRQGSAITGELFF
>few|10|TRBV5-6|TRBJ1-2
CASSPIGYTF
>.|13|TRBV28|TRBJ1-3
CASSSGWLDTIYF
>.|14|TRBV5-1|TRBJ1-1
CASSLEWAGVEAFF
>.|16|TRBV6-6|TRBJ1-2
CASSYRPRDSVYGYTF
>.|17|TRBV27|TRBJ2-1
CASSLGRGRIFYNEQFF
>.|14|TRBV5-1|TRBJ1-1
CASSVRDMSTEAFF
>.|14|TRBV2|TRBJ1-2
CASSLDSSNYGYTF
>.|13|TRBV5-1|TRBJ2-2
CASSLARGGELFF
>.|14|TRBV2|TRBJ2-7
CASVGRGNSYEQYF
>.|16|TRBV28|TRBJ2-5
CASSLRLAGGAETQYF
>.|14|TRBV5-6|TRBJ2-5
CASSLTGGVETQYF
>.|14|TRBV6-5|TRBJ2-5
CASSKAVGEETQYF
>few|13|TRBV10-3|TRBJ2-1
CAITRGLHNEQFF
>.|16|TRBV4-1|TRBJ2-6
CASSQGRFSGANVLTF
>.|13|TRBV29-1|TRBJ2-7
CSPCGGVSYEQYF
>.|13|TRBV7-9|TRBJ2-7
CSSRAGDSYEQYF
>.|18|TRBV28|TRBJ1-4
CASSPGTGLFATNEKLFF
>few|16|TRBV7-8|TRBJ2-2
CASGRGREPNTGELFF
>.|15|TRBV2|TRBJ2-5
CASSEEGQGGETQYF
>.|16|TRBV9|TRBJ2-1
CASTVGVSGAYNEQFF
>.|13|TRBV7-7|TRBJ2-2
CVLGLAGAGELFF
>.|16|TRBV18|TRBJ2-3
CASSSTGTGGTDTQYF
>.|15|TRBV7-2|TRBJ2-2
CASSLVAPNTGELFF
>few|14|TRBV5-1|TRBJ2-3
CASSAGTSTDTQYF
>.|19|TRBV18|TRBJ1-1
CASSPLGGSGMGSDTEAFF
>.|15|TRBV2|TRBJ2-1
CASSPGLASYNEQFF
>.|15|TRBV10-3|TRBJ2-3
CAIRAGDVGTDTQYF
>once|14|TRBV28|TRBJ2-5
CASSFLHSQETQYF
>.|16|TRBV27|TRBJ1-2
CASSLYGARARYGYTF
>.|13|TRBV28|TRBJ2-1
CAACKDYYNEQFF
>.|15|TRBV11-1|.
CASSLGSGSSYEQYF
>.|12|TRBV28|TRBJ2-1
CASSTPGVEQFF
>.|14|TRBV2|TRBJ1-4
CASSNRDRNEKLFF
>.|16|TRBV5-1|TRBJ1-3
CASSRDLASSGNTIYF
>.|11|TRBV2|TRBJ2-7
CASSGTYEQYF
>once|18|TRBV5-6|TRBJ1-5
CASSLALDRGVINQPQHF
>.|15|TRBV28|TRBJ2-1
CASYSAGESYNEQFF
>.|15|TRBV16|TRBJ2-7
CASSPFETGLHEQYF
>.|14|TRBV4-2|TRBJ2-2
CASGADLGTGELFF
>.|15|TRBV19|TRBJ1-4
CASSRRDTTNEKLFF
>.|15|TRBV28|TRBJ1-2
CASSLLLDRGYGYTF